Included here is one TCR beta chain sequence, with context. The antigen remains unidentified. This entry belongs to a study of T cell responses to AZD1222 COVID-19 vaccine. Notes on the study in general: Clonal diversity was possibly underestimated, and the donors were mostly white British, with more females.

The assay was immunoSEQ multiplex PCR, and TCRdb's table has in-frame clones only and misses some. The sample records 120,000 to 150,000 clones, about 90% being singletons. CDR1 and CDR2 from the germline V gene are KGHSH and LQKENI. This CDR3 has 15 amino acids. Deletions cut 1 base from V and 7 bases from J, with 16 bases between. Material: peripheral blood, obtained 28 days after the second AZD1222 dose. This clonotype originated in an adult who received the AZD1222 COVID-19 vaccine. The chain joins TRBV18 to TRBJ2-5, with D tentatively TRBD2 (6 bases). CDR3 region: CASSPRVSLGGTQYF. Written as DNA, the CDR3 is TGTGCCAGCTCACCACGAGTCTCCCTCGGGGGGACCCAGTACTTC.